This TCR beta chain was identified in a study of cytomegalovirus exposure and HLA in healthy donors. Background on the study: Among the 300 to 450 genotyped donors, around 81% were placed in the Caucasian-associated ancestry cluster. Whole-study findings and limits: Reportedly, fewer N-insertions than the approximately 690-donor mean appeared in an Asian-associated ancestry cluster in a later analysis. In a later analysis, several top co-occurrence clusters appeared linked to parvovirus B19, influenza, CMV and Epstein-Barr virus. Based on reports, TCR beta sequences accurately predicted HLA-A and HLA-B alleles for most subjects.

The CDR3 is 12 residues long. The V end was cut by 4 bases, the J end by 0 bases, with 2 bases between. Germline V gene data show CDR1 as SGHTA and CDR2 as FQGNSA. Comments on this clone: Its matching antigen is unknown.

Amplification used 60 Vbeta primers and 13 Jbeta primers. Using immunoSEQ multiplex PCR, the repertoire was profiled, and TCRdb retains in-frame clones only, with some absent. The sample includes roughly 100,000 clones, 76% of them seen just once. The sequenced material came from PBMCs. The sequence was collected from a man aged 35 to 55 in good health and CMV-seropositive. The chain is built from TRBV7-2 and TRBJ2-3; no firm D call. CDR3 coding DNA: TGTGCCAGCAGCTCGAGCACAGATACGCAGTATTTT. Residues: CASSSSTDTQYF.